A selection of T cell receptor beta chains follows, all from one sample in a study of blood T cell repertoires in COVID-19. TCRdb's copy holds only in-frame clones and misses some; the assay was immunoSEQ multiplex PCR. Here the sample spans roughly 82,000 clones, around 82% being singletons. What was sequenced was peripheral blood. The receptors shown here come from a woman aged 55-69 years with acute or convalescent COVID-19. The CDR3 runs from the conserved cysteine through the conserved F or W. Fields, in order: J gene, D gene, V gene, CDR3 length, clone size, CDR3 protein, CDR3 DNA. D genes are given only for firm matches. Clone size, where shown, is once, few, many, or a class for clones that have expanded.

TRBJ2-7 | TRBD1 | TRBV3-1/TRBV3-2 | 17 | . | CASSQEAGTGMPYEQYF | TGTGCCAGCAGCCAAGAAGCCGGGACAGGGATGCCCTACGAGCAGTACTTC
TRBJ2-7 | TRBD2 | TRBV5-1 | 16 | . | CASSLGEAGARYEQYF | TGCGCCAGCAGCTTGGGAGAAGCGGGAGCGCGGTACGAGCAGTACTTC
TRBJ1-1 | . | TRBV6-4 | 16 | . | CANRWGPREMNTEAFF | TGTGCCAACAGGTGGGGTCCACGGGAGATGAACACTGAAGCTTTCTTT
TRBJ1-3 | TRBD1 | TRBV4-1 | 18 | . | CASSHRDRGGLSGNTIYF | TGCGCCAGCAGCCACCGGGACAGGGGGGGCCTCTCTGGAAACACCATATATTTT
TRBJ1-2 | TRBD1 | TRBV18 | 15 | . | CASSPLEGADYGYTF | TGTGCCAGCTCACCACTGGAGGGGGCAGACTATGGCTACACCTTC
TRBJ2-1 | TRBD1 | TRBV7-2 | 14 | . | CASSLQGALNEQFF | TGTGCCAGCAGCTTACAGGGGGCGCTGAATGAGCAGTTCTTC
TRBJ2-3 | . | TRBV7-9 | 16 | once | CASSSPGRGFTDTQYF | TGTGCCAGCAGCTCACCGGGTCGTGGGTTCACAGATACGCAGTATTTT
TRBJ1-1 | TRBD1 | TRBV2 | 13 | . | CASRDRGRTEAFF | TGTGCCAGCAGGGACAGGGGGCGAACTGAAGCTTTCTTT
TRBJ2-7 | TRBD2 | TRBV25-1 | 14 | once | CASGRGRSSYEQYF | TGTGCCAGCGGCCGCGGGAGGAGCTCCTACGAGCAGTACTTC
TRBJ2-2 | TRBD2 | TRBV11-2 | 16 | few | CASSLVSGSTTGELFF | TGTGCCAGCAGCTTAGTTAGCGGGAGTACCACCGGGGAGCTGTTTTTT
TRBJ2-2 | . | TRBV28 | 12 | . | CASGKSTGELFF | TGTGCCTCAGGGAAGTCCACCGGGGAGCTGTTTTTT
TRBJ1-1 | TRBD1 | TRBV5-1 | 14 | . | CASGLQGGSTEAFF | TGCGCCAGCGGCCTCCAGGGGGGCAGCACTGAAGCTTTCTTT
TRBJ1-4 | . | TRBV5-1 | 14 | . | CASSLAGGDEKLFF | TGCGCCAGCAGCTTGGCCGGCGGAGATGAAAAACTGTTTTTT
TRBJ1-4 | . | TRBV19 | 14 | once | CASRNGGAGEKLFF | TGTGCCAGTAGAAATGGAGGGGCTGGAGAAAAACTGTTTTTT
TRBJ1-4 | TRBD1 | TRBV25-1 | 16 | once | CASRSPSTGGMGELFF | TGTGCCAGCAGGTCCCCCTCGACAGGGGGAATGGGAGAACTGTTTTTT
TRBJ2-7 | . | TRBV6-6 | 15 | . | CASSYGAGSTYEQYF | TGTGCCAGCAGTTACGGTGCGGGATCCACCTACGAGCAGTACTTC
TRBJ2-7 | TRBD2 | TRBV3-1/TRBV3-2 | 16 | . | CASSQRLAGGTYEQYF | TGTGCCAGCAGCCAAAGACTAGCGGGGGGAACCTACGAGCAGTACTTC
TRBJ2-7 | TRBD2 | TRBV7-9 | 17 | . | CASSLFPGLAGVYEQYF | TGTGCCAGCAGCTTATTTCCTGGACTAGCGGGAGTGTACGAGCAGTACTTC
TRBJ2-7 | . | TRBV4-1 | 15 | . | CASSPWTGDSYEQYF | TGCGCCAGCAGCCCTTGGACTGGGGACTCCTACGAGCAGTACTTC
TRBJ2-7 | . | TRBV5-6 | 11 | . | CASSLAYEQYF | TGTGCCAGCAGCCTAGCCTACGAGCAGTACTTC
TRBJ2-5 | . | TRBV5-4 | 14 | . | CASSHRDKGETQYF | TGTGCCAGCAGCCACCGGGACAAGGGCGAGACCCAGTACTTC
TRBJ2-1 | TRBD1 | TRBV6-4 | 15 | . | CASSVSGTGGNEQFF | TGTGCCAGCAGTGTCTCCGGGACAGGGGGCAATGAGCAGTTCTTC
TRBJ1-2 | TRBD1 | TRBV10-3 | 13 | . | CAITPGQGDGYTF | TGTGCCATCACCCCGGGACAGGGGGATGGCTACACCTTC
TRBJ2-1 | . | TRBV3-1/TRBV3-2 | 20 | few | CASSPRGGVVREQWYNEQFF | TGTGCCAGCAGCCCCCGCGGCGGGGTCGTTAGAGAACAGTGGTACAATGAGCAGTTCTTC
TRBJ2-3 | TRBD2 | TRBV7-9 | 17 | . | CASSLWVGLANTDTQYF | TGTGCCAGCAGCTTATGGGTGGGACTAGCGAACACAGATACGCAGTATTTT
TRBJ1-1 | . | TRBV6-1 | 14 | . | CASSERWGGAEAFF | TGTGCCAGCAGTGAACGGTGGGGGGGGGCCGAAGCTTTCTTT
TRBJ2-7 | . | TRBV7-2 | 14 | once | CASTPGGSSYEQYF | TGTGCCAGCACCCCTGGGGGGAGCTCCTACGAGCAGTACTTC
TRBJ2-1 | TRBD2 | TRBV5-1 | 15 | . | CASSFQREGLNEQFF | TGCGCCAGCAGCTTCCAGCGGGAGGGCCTCAATGAGCAGTTCTTC
TRBJ1-4 | TRBD1 | TRBV7-9 | 14 | . | CASSFTGVGEKLFF | TGTGCCAGCAGCTTTACAGGGGTCGGTGAAAAACTGTTTTTT
TRBJ2-7 | . | TRBV30 | 12 | . | CAWSTLVSEQYF | TGTGCCTGGAGTACTTTGGTTAGCGAGCAGTACTTC
TRBJ1-4 | . | TRBV6-5 | 15 | . | CAIQGGGPTNEKLFF | TGTGCCATCCAGGGCGGGGGACCCACTAATGAAAAACTGTTTTTT
TRBJ1-2 | . | TRBV19 | 13 | . | CASSIVNRVDYTF | TGTGCCAGTAGTATAGTAAACAGGGTTGACTACACCTTC
TRBJ2-2 | . | TRBV7-2 | 15 | . | CASSLGGPYTGELFF | TGTGCCAGCAGCTTGGGGGGACCTTACACCGGGGAGCTGTTTTTT
TRBJ2-2 | TRBD2 | TRBV3-1/TRBV3-2 | 18 | . | CASSLRASGFANTGELFF | TGTGCCAGCAGCCTCCGGGCTAGCGGGTTCGCGAACACCGGGGAGCTGTTTTTT
TRBJ2-2 | . | TRBV6-1 | 15 | few | CASSEQGRNTGELFF | TGTGCCAGCAGTGAACAGGGGAGGAACACCGGGGAGCTGTTTTTT
TRBJ2-7 | . | TRBV23-1 | 14 | . | CASAQGAPSYEQYF | TGCGCCAGCGCACAAGGGGCCCCCTCCTACGAGCAGTACTTC
TRBJ1-2 | . | TRBV12-3/TRBV12-4 | 13 | . | CASSIDSNYGYTF | TGTGCCAGCAGTATTGACAGCAACTATGGCTACACCTTC
TRBJ1-1 | . | TRBV30 | 14 | once | CAWAGLSRDTEAFF | TGTGCCTGGGCGGGTTTGAGCCGGGACACTGAAGCTTTCTTT
TRBJ1-5 | . | TRBV28 | 15 | . | CASSRTLDRNQPQHF | TGTGCCAGCAGCCGAACCCTAGACAGAAATCAGCCCCAGCATTTT
TRBJ2-3 | . | TRBV3-1/TRBV3-2 | 13 | . | CASSRGGPDTQYF | TGTGCCAGCAGCCGAGGAGGGCCAGATACGCAGTATTTT
TRBJ1-2 | . | TRBV24-1 | 13 | . | CATSANHGGGYTF | TGTGCCACCAGTGCCAACCACGGGGGTGGCTACACCTTC
TRBJ2-3 | TRBD1 | TRBV24-1 | 15 | . | CATSAPDRFTDTQYF | TGTGCCACCAGTGCTCCGGACAGGTTCACAGATACGCAGTATTTT
TRBJ2-1 | TRBD2 | TRBV9 | 15 | . | CASSRLAGGLSEQFF | TGTGCCAGCAGCCGTCTAGCGGGGGGGTTAAGTGAGCAGTTCTTC
TRBJ2-1 | TRBD1 | TRBV5-1 | 16 | once | CASSTRGQGDYNEQFF | TGCGCCAGCAGCACGAGGGGACAGGGGGACTACAATGAGCAGTTCTTC
TRBJ1-1 | TRBD1 | TRBV29-1 | 14 | once | CSVHVGTVNTEAFF | TGCAGCGTCCACGTCGGGACAGTGAACACTGAAGCTTTCTTT
TRBJ1-6 | . | TRBV27 | 16 | . | CASRKQLPNLNSPLHF | TGTGCCAGCAGGAAACAGTTACCCAACTTAAATTCACCCCTCCACTTT